This passage covers 32 T cell receptor beta chains from one sample sequenced in a study of PD-1 blockade in classical Hodgkin lymphoma. Time point defined: newly diagnosed, previously untreated cHL patient sample. TCRdb's copy holds only in-frame clones and misses some; the assay was immunoSEQ multiplex PCR. The sample carries around 26,000 clones, 85% to 95% recorded once. Sequencing used peripheral blood mononuclear cells (PBMCs). Every receptor here comes from a human donor with classical Hodgkin lymphoma.

V and J are TRBV4-2 and TRBJ2-7; TRBD2 matches 7 bases. The germline gives CDR1 LGHNA, CDR2 YNFKEQ. This CDR3 contains 15 residues. V shed 3 bases and J 2 bases; nucleotides not matched to a gene: 7. As DNA, the CDR3 is TGTGCCAGCAGCCAGGAAAGCGGGGACCCCTACGAGCAGTACTTC. Translating it yields CASSQESGDPYEQYF.

In regard to this clone: The sample carries other DNA sequences with the same CDR3. The CDR3 loop is CSARLGETQYF. CDR3 nucleotides: TGCAGTGCACGACTCGGAGAGACCCAGTACTTC. The chain recombines TRBV20-1 with TRBJ2-5; no clear D gene. Germline values: CDR1 DFQATT, CDR2 SNEGSKA (reference sequence). The V end was cut by 6 bases, the J end by 4 bases, with 9 bases between. The CDR3 is 11 amino acids.

The chain joins TRBV30 to TRBJ2-3; 7 positions match TRBD2. Unmatched junction bases numbered 2, after V lost 3 bases and J lost 8 bases. The CDR3 totals 11 residues. Germline values: CDR1 GTSNPN, CDR2 SVGIG (reference sequence). The CDR3 DNA sequence: TGTGCCTGGAGACGGGGGGTTACGCAGTATTTT. Amino acid sequence: CAWRRGVTQYF.

This clone has just a few counts. V and J are TRBV9 and TRBJ2-7, with 8 positions matching TRBD2. CDR3 length: 14 amino acids. Germline values: CDR1 SGDLS, CDR2 YYNGEE. Trimming at V came to 3 bases and at J to 7 bases, leaving 9 bases not matched to a gene. The CDR3 region has the DNA TGTGCCAGCAGCGAAGAAGCGGGAGTGGGAGAGCAGTACTTC. Protein product: CASSEEAGVGEQYF.

This chain connects TRBV19 to TRBJ1-5, with unresolved D. Trimming removed 10 bases from V and 0 bases from J, with 13 bases in between. The CDR3 is 14 residues long. The germline CDR1 and CDR2 sequences are LNHDA and SQIVND (reference sequence). CDR3: CAIGDRYSNQPQHF. DNA of the CDR3: TGTGCCATTGGGGATCGGTATAGCAATCAGCCCCAGCATTTT.

The chain employs TRBV19 and TRBJ1-1, with 7 bases fitting TRBD1. CDR1 is LNHDA, CDR2 SQIVND, per germline (reference sequence). The CDR3 is made up of 14 amino acids. V lost 6 bases and J lost 1; bases outside the gene matches: 5. CDR3: CASRRGDRNTEAFF. For the CDR3, the DNA is TGTGCCAGTAGACGCGGGGACAGGAACACTGAAGCTTTCTTT.

The gene calls are TRBV2 and TRBJ1-6; the match to TRBD1 covers 9 bases. The CDR3 consists of 14 residues. The germline CDR1 and CDR2 sequences are SNHLY and FYNNEI. V gave up 7 bases and J gave up 5 bases; unmatched junction bases: 3. The CDR3 loop reads CASKTGGDNSPLHF. CDR3 DNA: TGTGCCAGCAAGACAGGGGGTGATAATTCACCCCTCCACTTT.

The chain carries TRBV5-4 and TRBJ2-3, with a weak D call TRBD2 (6 bases). The CDR3 is made up of 15 amino acids. V lost 6 bases and J 3 bases, leaving 17 bases between the germline ends. The germline gives CDR1 SGHNT, CDR2 YYREEE (reference sequence). CDR3 sequence: CASTSPRRETDTQYF. The DNA of the CDR3 is TGTGCCAGCACCTCGCCGAGGAGGGAGACAGATACGCAGTATTTT.

This chain connects TRBV28 to TRBJ1-5; the match to TRBD1 covers 10 bases. The CDR3 runs 17 residues. V lost 7 bases and J lost 6; bases outside the gene matches: 15. Germline-derived CDR1 and CDR2 are MDHEN and SYDVKM. The CDR3 protein is CASIDRQGARGLQPQHF. CDR3 sequence (DNA): TGTGCCAGCATTGATAGACAGGGGGCTAGGGGACTTCAGCCCCAGCATTTT.

This chain links TRBV6-1 with TRBJ2-5, with D possibly TRBD1 on 5 matching bases. The CDR3 runs to 15 residues. The V gene lost 7 bases and the J gene lost 1 base, with 16 bases spanning the gap. The germline V gene has CDR1 MNHNS and CDR2 SASEGT. The chain's CDR3 is CASTLGQGFQETQYF. The CDR3 DNA follows: TGTGCCAGCACCCTCGGGCAGGGTTTCCAAGAGACCCAGTACTTC.

The chain has TRBV11-2 and TRBJ2-4; D possibly corresponds to TRBD2 (6 bases). V lost 8 bases to trimming and J lost 0 bases, with 14 bases between them. CDR1 is SGHAT and CDR2 is FQNNGV in the germline V gene. CDR3 length: 15 amino acids. The CDR3 protein is CASGVAGLAKNIQYF. The CDR3 DNA reads as TGTGCCAGCGGGGTGGCGGGATTAGCCAAAAACATTCAGTACTTC.

The chain combines TRBV11-3 with TRBJ2-1, with TRBD2 matching 13 bases. Looked up from germline, CDR1 is SGHNT and CDR2 is YENEEA. The CDR3 contains 15 residues. With V trimmed by 3 bases and J by 7 bases, 3 bases remained unmatched. The CDR3 DNA reads as TGTGCCAGCAGCTTTACTAGCGGGGGGGCAAATGAGCAGTTCTTC. Amino acid sequence: CASSFTSGGANEQFF.

The chain employs TRBV7-2 and TRBJ2-5, with TRBD2 matching 8 bases. V lost 3 bases to trimming and J lost 5 bases; unmatched junction nucleotides: 5. Germline V gives CDR1 SGHTA, CDR2 FQGNSA. The CDR3 covers 14 residues. The DNA of the CDR3 is TGTGCCAGCAGCTTGGGACTAGTAAGGGAGACCCAGTACTTC. Its protein product is CASSLGLVRETQYF.

Of note for this clone: Additional DNA sequences in this sample encode the identical CDR3. The chain couples TRBV5-1 to TRBJ2-5; D not resolved. Trimming pared 1 base from V and 1 base from J, leaving 11 bases between. The CDR3 is 15 amino acids. CDR1 is SGHRS and CDR2 is YFSETQ in the germline V gene. This chain's CDR3 is CASSLSAGTQETQYF. The CDR3 region has the DNA TGCGCCAGCAGCTTGTCCGCAGGCACCCAAGAGACCCAGTACTTC.

The chain joins TRBV29-1 to TRBJ1-1; D gene uncertain. The CDR3 covers 11 residues. The germline gives CDR1 SQVTM, CDR2 ANQGSEA. V shed 4 bases and J shed 8 bases, with 11 bases lying between them. CDR3 sequence reads: CSVVVYSEAFF. The CDR3 bases are TGCAGCGTTGTGGTGTATAGCGAAGCTTTCTTT.

The V gene is TRBV14, the J gene TRBJ2-3; 12 bases are shared with TRBD2. Unmatched junction bases numbered 12, after V lost 6 bases and J lost 8 bases. This CDR3 is built from 16 residues. Germline CDR1 is SGHDN and CDR2 is FVKESK. The chain's CDR3 is CASSLGLAGYHGTQYF. The CDR3 DNA is TGTGCCAGCAGTCTGGGACTAGCGGGCTATCATGGTACGCAGTATTTT.

This chain connects TRBV13 to TRBJ2-3; the match to TRBD2 covers 7 bases. The CDR3 totals 13 residues. V was pared by 1 base and J by 6 bases, with 1 base of the junction left unmatched. The germline gives CDR1 PRHDT, CDR2 FYEKMQ (reference sequence). CDR3 bases: TGTGCCAGCAGCTTAGACGGGGGGGATACGCAGTATTTT. It specifies CASSLDGGDTQYF.

This rearrangement joins TRBV12-5 to TRBJ2-7; TRBD1 is a possible D gene (5 bases). This CDR3 spans 14 amino acids. V was pared by 4 bases and J by 0 bases, with 10 bases between. Germline lookup yields CDR1 LGHNT and CDR2 FRNRAP. The CDR3 DNA reads TGTGCTAGTGGTTCGGAGACAGTCTCCTACGAGCAGTACTTC. Translation gives CASGSETVSYEQYF.

The V and J genes are TRBV15 and TRBJ2-5; the match to TRBD1 covers 9 bases. The CDR3 runs 19 residues. The V gene end was trimmed by 3 bases and the J gene end by 3 bases; junction bases not matched to a gene: 17. Per the germline V gene, CDR1 is LNHNV and CDR2 is YYDKDF (reference sequence). In DNA form, the CDR3 reads TGTGCCACCAGCAGGGGGTGGGGACAGGGTGGTTTAAGGGAAGAGACCCAGTACTTC. This sequence encodes CATSRGWGQGGLREETQYF.

This chain connects TRBV27 to TRBJ1-5; weak D call: TRBD1 (5 bases). Germline V gene data show CDR1 as MNHEY and CDR2 as SMNVEV (reference sequence). The CDR3 has 16 amino acids. Trimming took 3 bases from V and 1 from J, leaving 13 bases between them. The CDR3 DNA reads as TGTGCCAGCAGTTTCTTAGGGACGGGGAGCAATCAGCCCCAGCATTTT. This sequence encodes CASSFLGTGSNQPQHF.

This chain uses TRBV5-1 with TRBJ2-7; a possible D gene is TRBD2 (6 bases). Trimming pared 0 bases from V and 4 bases from J, leaving 11 bases between. The CDR3 sequence is 14 residues long. In germline, CDR1 is SGHRS, CDR2 YFSETQ. Here the CDR3 reads CASSLDGRGYEQYF. The CDR3 DNA sequence: TGCGCCAGCAGCTTGGATGGCCGGGGGTACGAGCAGTACTTC.

This clone is a singleton in its sample. The chain joins TRBV5-5 to TRBJ2-7, with TRBD1 identical over 7 bases. CDR1 and CDR2 (germline): SGHKS, YYEKEE (reference sequence). Trimming took 0 bases from V and 2 from J; bases not matched to a gene: 5. The length of the CDR3 is 15 residues. For the CDR3, the DNA is TGTGCCAGCAGCTTGGCCCTGCAGGGGGCCTACGAGCAGTACTTC. Protein: CASSLALQGAYEQYF.

The rearrangement uses TRBV7-9 and TRBJ2-1; no firm D call. Germline CDR1 and CDR2: SEHNR and FQNEAQ (reference sequence). V lost 9 bases and J lost 4, with 19 bases in between. This CDR3 has 15 residues. CDR3 sequence: CASGDQQSGYNEQFF. The CDR3 DNA is TGTGCCAGTGGAGACCAACAGTCTGGGTACAATGAGCAGTTCTTC.

The chain combines TRBV28 with TRBJ2-1; 8 bases are a match to TRBD2. The germline V gene encodes CDR1 MDHEN and CDR2 SYDVKM. The CDR3 has 12 residues. The V gene end was trimmed by 7 bases and the J gene end by 8 bases; junction bases not matched to a gene: 4. The CDR3 is CASTFGGDEQFF. The CDR3 nucleotides are TGTGCCAGCACTTTCGGGGGGGATGAGCAGTTCTTC.

The chain joins TRBV28 to TRBJ1-2; 7 nucleotides align to TRBD1. The length of the CDR3 is 14 residues. V lost 5 bases to trimming and J lost 7 bases; unmatched junction nucleotides: 10. Germline CDR1 reads MDHEN; CDR2 reads SYDVKM. The CDR3, as DNA: TGTGCCAGCAGTCCCACAGGGGCTCGGGGTGGCTACACCTTC. It specifies CASSPTGARGGYTF.

This sequence joins TRBV10-1 and TRBJ2-7, with D possibly called TRBD1 or TRBD2 (7 bases each). Trimming removed 11 bases from V and 4 bases from J, with 18 bases in between. The germline CDR1 and CDR2 sequences are WNHNN and SYGVQD (reference sequence). CDR3 size: 13 residues. In DNA form, the CDR3 reads TGCGCCTCTGGGAGGGGGCCGGGATACGAGCAGTACTTC. Translating gives CASGRGPGYEQYF.

The chain has TRBV5-4 and TRBJ1-6, with 7 bases lining up with TRBD1. Germline V CDR1 and CDR2: SGHNT, YYREEE (reference sequence). The V gene end was trimmed by 4 bases and the J gene end by 10 bases; junction bases not matched to a gene: 8. The CDR3 extends over 14 amino acids. This chain's CDR3 is CASSDRDAGSPLHF. The CDR3, as DNA: TGTGCCAGCAGCGACAGGGACGCCGGGTCACCCCTCCACTTT.

The J gene is TRBJ2-7, the V gene TRBV30; 11 bases line up with TRBD2. There are 14 residues in the CDR3. The V gene end was trimmed by 3 bases and the J gene end by 6 bases; junction bases not matched to a gene: 7. Germline CDR1 and CDR2: GTSNPN and SVGIG (reference sequence). CDR3 coding DNA: TGTGCCTGGAGCATTAGCGGGGGGGCAGGCGAGCAGTACTTC. This translates into CAWSISGGAGEQYF.

This chain links TRBV7-8 with TRBJ1-3, with a possible D match to TRBD1 (5 bases). Trimming pared 0 bases from V and 3 bases from J, leaving 9 bases between. Germline CDR1 and CDR2: SGHVS and FQNEAQ. CDR3 size: 15 residues. The CDR3 DNA reads TGTGCCAGCAGCTTAGCGCGGGGGTTTGGAAACACCATATATTTT. Protein sequence: CASSLARGFGNTIYF.

The chain is built from TRBV19 and TRBJ1-3; a weak D match, TRBD1 (5 bases). Trimming stripped 8 bases from V and 0 bases from J, with 11 bases between. CDR3 length: 14 amino acids. Germline-derived CDR1 and CDR2 are LNHDA and SQIVND (reference sequence). CDR3 in amino acids: CASGDFSSGNTIYF. In nucleotides, the CDR3 is TGTGCCAGTGGGGACTTCTCCTCTGGAAACACCATATATTTT.

The rearrangement uses TRBV5-1 and TRBJ2-1, with D maybe TRBD1 (5 bases). The V end was cut by 0 bases, the J end by 7 bases, with 17 bases between. The CDR3 sequence is 16 residues long. Germline V gene lookup returns CDR1 SGHRS and CDR2 YFSETQ. The CDR3 loop is CASSLVLRQIGNEQFF. The CDR3 DNA is TGCGCCAGCAGCTTGGTTCTACGACAGATCGGGAATGAGCAGTTCTTC.

This clone was found a few times. The chain recombines TRBV7-2 with TRBJ1-2; D might be TRBD1 (5 bases). V was cut by 6 bases and J by 8 bases, with 13 bases left in between. The CDR3 is 12 amino acids. Germline V gives CDR1 SGHTA, CDR2 FQGNSA. The CDR3 protein is CASRRGREGYTF. The CDR3 DNA sequence: TGTGCCAGCAGACGGGGCCGGGAAGGCTACACCTTC. The variable domain in full, completed from reference TRBV7-2 and TRBJ1-2, reads GAGVSQSPSNKVTEKGKDVELRCDPISGHTALYWYRQSLGQGLEFLIYFQGNSAPDKSGLPSDRFSAERTGGSVSTLTIQRTQQEDSAVYLCASRRGREGYTFGSGTRLTVV.